This entry lists 7 T cell receptor beta chains sequenced from one sample in a study of T cell clones after liver transplantation. The repertoire was sequenced with immunoSEQ multiplex PCR; TCRdb's copy has only in-frame clones and lacks some. The repertoire holds roughly 120,000 clones, with about nine tenths as singletons. The sample in question was CD4+ T cells from blood, obtained 12 months after liver transplant. The receptors were gathered from a human patient who received a liver transplant. A subset of T cells may come from the graft donor.

The chain has TRBV28 and TRBJ2-6; a weak D match, TRBD1 (6 bases). V shed 6 bases and J shed 0 bases, with 9 bases lying between them. Germline-derived CDR1 and CDR2 are MDHEN and SYDVKM. The CDR3 runs to 15 residues. This CDR3 is CASSRGDSGANVLTF. Here the CDR3 DNA reads TGTGCCAGCAGCAGGGGCGACTCTGGGGCCAACGTCCTGACTTTC.

This rearrangement joins TRBV7-2 to TRBJ2-5, with 9 nucleotides matching TRBD2. Trimming took 0 bases from V and 2 from J; bases not matched to a gene: 7. CDR3 length equals 17 residues. CDR1 and CDR2 from the germline V gene are SGHTA and FQGNSA. CDR3 sequence reads: CASSLAGLAQLQETQYF. The CDR3 coding sequence is TGTGCCAGCAGCTTAGCAGGACTAGCGCAGTTACAAGAGACCCAGTACTTC.

This sequence joins TRBV5-1 and TRBJ2-2; 7 positions agree with TRBD1. CDR3 size: 14 residues. Germline V gene data show CDR1 as SGHRS and CDR2 as YFSETQ. V gave up 4 bases and J gave up 6 bases; unmatched junction bases: 6. This CDR3 reads CASSPDRRSGELFF. CDR3 bases: TGCGCCAGCAGCCCGGACAGGCGATCCGGGGAGCTGTTTTTT. The full variable domain, rest sourced from reference TRBV5-1 and TRBJ2-2, is KAGVTQTPRYLIKTRGQQVTLSCSPISGHRSVSWYQQTPGQGLQFLFEYFSETQRNKGNFPGRFSGRQFSNSRSEMNVSTLELGDSALYLCASSPDRRSGELFFGEGSRLTVL.

The V gene is TRBV19, the J gene TRBJ1-1; 8 bases fit TRBD1. This CDR3 has 17 amino acids. Germline V gene sequence: CDR1 LNHDA, CDR2 SQIVND (reference sequence). The trim removed 5 bases at V and 4 bases at J, leaving 15 bases unmatched. In DNA, the CDR3 is TGTGCCAGTAGTCCACGGACAGGGAAGGTTGGGGGCACTGAAGCTTTCTTT. This encodes CASSPRTGKVGGTEAFF.

V and J are TRBV7-6 and TRBJ2-3; D unclear. V gave up 1 base and J gave up 0 bases, with 8 bases separating them. This CDR3 region has 15 residues. Germline V gene data show CDR1 as SGHVS and CDR2 as FNYEAQ. CDR3 region: CASSLDVLSTDTQYF. Written as DNA, the CDR3 is TGTGCCAGCAGCTTAGACGTACTTAGCACAGATACGCAGTATTTT. Filled out from reference TRBV7-6 and TRBJ2-3, the complete variable domain reads GAGVSQSPRYKVTKRGQDVALRCDPISGHVSLYWYRQALGQGPEFLTYFNYEAQQDKSGLPNDRFSAERPEGSISTLTIQRTEQRDSAMYRCASSLDVLSTDTQYFGPGTRLTVL.

The rearrangement links TRBV7-7 to TRBJ2-1, with D possibly matching TRBD2 (5 bases). Germline assignment: CDR1 SSHAT and CDR2 FNYEAQ (reference sequence). Trimming stripped 2 bases from V and 0 bases from J, with 11 bases between. The CDR3 is 16 amino acids. CDR3 in amino acids: CASSLLPGSSYNEQFF. The CDR3, as DNA: TGTGCCAGCAGCTTACTTCCGGGGAGCTCCTACAATGAGCAGTTCTTC. The full variable domain, rest sourced from reference TRBV7-7 and TRBJ2-1, is GAGVSQSPRYKVTKRGQDVTLRCDPISSHATLYWYQQALGQGPEFLTYFNYEAQPDKSGLPSDRFSAERPEGSISTLTIQRTEQRDSAMYRCASSLLPGSSYNEQFFGPGTRLTVL.

The V gene is TRBV18, the J gene TRBJ2-7; 8 nucleotides align to TRBD1. Trimming removed 3 bases from V and 3 bases from J; junction bases left unmatched: 4. The CDR3 contains 14 residues. CDR1 and CDR2 (germline): KGHSH, LQKENI. The CDR3 DNA reads TGTGCCAGCTCACCTGACAGGGGATACTACGAGCAGTACTTC. It translates to CASSPDRGYYEQYF.